The 19 T cell receptor beta chains given below trace back to one sample, sequenced in a study of metastatic and nonmetastatic thyroid tumors. Using MiXCR, TCRdb re-called clones from the PCR reads. This sample has 60,000 or so clones, with about 4% found just once. Thyroid surgery was preceded by no treatment in any patient. The specimen sequenced was blood. These receptors all come from a female donor with papillary thyroid cancer or a benign thyroid nodule (not recorded which). Some clones in this sample may be carry-over from other donors' samples.

This clone occurred a few times. With a much larger clone just one base away, this may be a read error. The chain joins TRBV20-1 to TRBJ2-5, with 9 bases lining up with TRBD1. Germline V gene lookup returns CDR1 DFQATT and CDR2 SNEGSKA (reference sequence). The CDR3 loop spans 14 amino acids. As DNA, the CDR3 is TGCATCCCGTTTGATGGGACAGGGTCTGAGACCCAGTACTTC. Translating gives CIPFDGTGSETQYF.

V gene TRBV11-2 combines with J gene TRBJ2-7; TRBD2 matches 11 bases. J was trimmed by 7 bases and V by 6 bases; bases with no gene match: 8. There are 14 residues in the CDR3. Germline V gene lookup returns CDR1 SGHAT and CDR2 FQNNGV. CDR3 in DNA: TGTGCCAGCAGATCTCTAGCGGGAGGTTTTGAGCAGTACTTC. Its translation: CASRSLAGGFEQYF.

V gene TRBV6-1 combines with J gene TRBJ2-1, with TRBD2 as a possible D gene (6 bases). The CDR3 spans 15 residues. Germline lookup yields CDR1 MNHNS and CDR2 SASEGT. Trimming shortened V by 5 bases and J by 3 bases, and 14 bases separated the two germline ends. CDR3 residues: CASSPGDSGYNEQFF. Written as DNA, the CDR3 is TGTGCCAGCAGTCCCGGGGATAGCGGCTACAATGAGCAGTTCTTC.

This clone came up many times. CDR3 sequence reads: CGGAGGGEAFF. CDR3 DNA sequence: TGCGGGGGTGCGGGCGGGGGTGAAGCTTTCTTT. V usage is TRBV20-1 and J usage is TRBJ1-1, with D possibly TRBD1 on 5 matching bases. Per germline, CDR1 DFQATT and CDR2 SNEGSKA (reference sequence). The CDR3 consists of 11 residues.

Concerning this clone itself: One base away lies a much larger clone, so this may be a sequencing read error. The chain recombines TRBV10-1 with TRBJ2-2; D ambiguous. Germline assignment: CDR1 WNHNN and CDR2 SYGVQD (reference sequence). Trimming removed 5 bases at V and 5 bases at J, with 6 bases between. This CDR3 is 12 amino acids long. The CDR3 loop is CASSPPTGELFF. Here the CDR3 DNA reads TGCGCCAGCAGTCCACCGACCGGGGAGCTGTTTTTT.

In its sample, this clone was seen many times. Different DNA sequences within this sample yield the same CDR3. The rearrangement uses TRBV9 and TRBJ2-1; D call uncertain. The CDR3 covers 12 residues. Looked up from germline, CDR1 is SGDLS and CDR2 is YYNGEE. Trimming took 0 bases from V and 5 from J, leaving 3 bases between them. This chain's CDR3 is CASSVGDNEQFF. CDR3 nucleotides: TGTGCCAGCAGCGTAGGCGACAATGAGCAGTTCTTC.

This clone has only a few counts. The chain uses TRBV28 and TRBJ2-7; 12 positions agree with TRBD2. The CDR3 runs to 14 residues. V shed 8 bases, J shed 5 bases, and the junction held 7 bases outside the gene matches. The germline V gene has CDR1 MDHEN and CDR2 SYDVKM. CDR3 sequence (DNA): TGTGCCAGCCTACTAGCGGGAGGATTGGACGAGCAGTACTTC. Its protein is CASLLAGGLDEQYF.

This clone was detected many times. CDR3 in amino acids: CSARGTTDEQYF. As DNA, the CDR3 is TGCAGTGCTAGAGGGACTACCGACGAGCAGTACTTC. This chain links TRBV20-1 with TRBJ2-7, with TRBD2 as a possible D gene (6 bases). The V gene lost 1 base and the J gene lost 5 bases, with 9 bases spanning the gap. This CDR3 spans 12 amino acids. Germline V gives CDR1 DFQATT, CDR2 SNEGSKA (reference sequence).

As to this clone: This sample also contains other DNA sequences that code for the same CDR3. The chain is built from TRBV2 and TRBJ2-4; perhaps TRBD1 as D (6 bases). Germline CDR1 reads SNHLY; CDR2 reads FYNNEI. This CDR3 comprises 15 residues. Between the trimmed V and J ends, which lost 4 bases and 6 bases, there was a span of 16 bases. CDR3 protein: CASSGGQGARNIQYF. Here the CDR3 DNA reads TGTGCCAGCAGTGGGGGACAAGGGGCAAGAAACATTCAGTACTTC.

With respect to this clone: At one end, the junction sequence differs from germline, possibly due to a read error. The chain employs TRBV6-1 and TRBJ2-1; a possible D gene is TRBD2 (7 bases). The CDR3 length is 21 residues. CDR1 and CDR2 (germline): MNHNS, SASEGT. DNA of the CDR3: TGTGCCTGCAGTGAAAACACTGGGGTCCGCCAGGGGAGGGGCACCTACAATGAGCAGTTCTTC. It is translated as CACSENTGVRQGRGTYNEQFF.

Comments on this clone: One base away lies a much larger clone, so this may be a sequencing read error. The same CDR3 is also encoded by other DNA sequences in this sample. The chain is built from TRBV5-1 and TRBJ2-7; no firm D call. Trimming shortened V by 4 bases and J by 7 bases, and 18 bases separated the two germline ends. This CDR3 contains 14 residues. The germline V gene encodes CDR1 SGHRS and CDR2 YFSETQ. The CDR3 loop is CASSPSGSLREQYF. Here the CDR3 DNA reads TGCGCCAGCAGCCCGTCGGGCTCCCTGAGGGAGCAGTACTTC.

This clone is labeled medium-sized. The rearrangement links TRBV6-1 to TRBJ1-2, with D hard to call. Germline V gives CDR1 MNHNS, CDR2 SASEGT. V was pared by 9 bases and J by 5 bases, with 13 bases between. CDR3 length: 12 residues. The CDR3 spells CASRGLGYGYTF. DNA for the CDR3: TGTGCCAGTAGAGGGCTCGGGTATGGCTACACCTTC.

This clone was detected ten times or more. The chain combines TRBV7-2 with TRBJ2-5, with 7 bases identical to TRBD1. This CDR3 is 15 amino acids long. Trimming removed 6 bases from V and 1 base from J; junction bases left unmatched: 8. Germline V gene lookup returns CDR1 SGHTA and CDR2 FQGNSA. The CDR3 region is CASRLAGTVQETQYF. The CDR3 DNA follows: TGTGCCAGCAGACTTGCTGGGACAGTCCAAGAGACCCAGTACTTC.

This clone was observed many times. The chain carries TRBV2 and TRBJ1-1, with 7 bases matching TRBD1. Germline V gives CDR1 SNHLY, CDR2 FYNNEI. J gave up 2 bases and V 5 bases, and 11 bases lay outside the gene matches. The CDR3 covers 16 residues. In nucleotides, the CDR3 is TGTGCCAGCAGTATACAGGGGTCCCCAATTAACACTGAAGCTTTCTTT. It translates to CASSIQGSPINTEAFF.

This clone was picked up many times. The chain couples TRBV7-9 to TRBJ1-2, with a weak D call TRBD1 (6 bases). Trimming stripped 1 base from V and 8 bases from J, with 14 bases between. CDR3 length equals 14 residues. Germline loops: CDR1 SEHNR, CDR2 FQNEAQ (reference sequence). CDR3 nucleotides: TGTGCCAGCAGCTTAGGACAGGCGGTTGGCGGCTACACCTTC. Its protein is CASSLGQAVGGYTF.

This clone was seen more than once but under ten times. The genes are TRBV5-4 and TRBJ2-7, with D perhaps matching TRBD2 (6 bases). The CDR3 totals 14 residues. Trimming removed 4 bases from V and 7 bases from J, with 18 bases in between. Germline-derived CDR1 and CDR2 are SGHNT and YYREEE (reference sequence). CDR3 nucleotide sequence: TGTGCCAGCAGCACGGACTACCGCTGGGAGGAGCAGTACTTC. Protein sequence: CASSTDYRWEEQYF.

The sample holds many counts of this clone. V usage is TRBV5-5 and J usage is TRBJ1-1, with 8 bases lining up with TRBD1. The CDR3 has 16 residues. Germline-derived CDR1 and CDR2 are SGHKS and YYEKEE (reference sequence). J gave up 4 bases and V 4 bases, and 12 bases lay outside the gene matches. The CDR3 region is CASSQGQGWRGTEAFF. DNA of the CDR3: TGTGCCAGCAGCCAAGGACAGGGATGGAGAGGCACTGAAGCTTTCTTT.

CDR3 nucleotides: TGCGCCAGCAGTGAAATCGGGACAGTAATTACCACAGATACGCAGTATTTT. This encodes CASSEIGTVITTDTQYF. The chain links TRBV10-1 to TRBJ2-3; 7 bases are shared with TRBD1. This CDR3 region has 17 residues. CDR1 is WNHNN and CDR2 is SYGVQD in the germline V gene (reference sequence). Trimming took 3 bases from V and 2 from J; bases not matched to a gene: 11.

This clone came up a few times. This could be a read error, since a much larger clone is one nucleotide away. V is TRBV19 and J is TRBJ1-5; D ambiguous. From germline, CDR1 is LNHDA and CDR2 SQIVND (reference sequence). The CDR3 has 15 amino acids. The CDR3 protein is CASSIGSYSNQPHHF. The CDR3 DNA sequence: TGTGCCAGTAGTATAGGGAGCTATAGCAATCAGCCCCATCATTTT.